Included here is one T cell receptor beta chain sequence, with context. This receptor's antigen is unknown. No qualities accompany the bases; no much larger clone lies one base away. The donors were healthy, HIV-negative adults who had no recently reported acute infections or vaccinations. Only Caucasian adults living in Nashville, Tennessee, USA were represented among the donors. Magnetic negative selection was used to enrich CD4+ T cells, after which naive cells were positively selected on CD45RA and the negative fraction became the memory subset. Blood was collected by leukapheresis, and PBMCs were isolated by Ficoll-Histopaque density gradient centrifugation and then cryopreserved in liquid nitrogen vapor phase. Purity and quantity of every magnetically sorted T cell population were checked by analytical flow cytometry. Genomic DNA was isolated from every sorted fraction and measured by UV absorbance on a Nanodrop 2000c.

The germline V and J ends show losses of 8 bases and 5 bases respectively, and no gene match explains 7 bases of the junction. Counted from cysteine to phenylalanine, this CDR3 has 13 amino acids. This entry keeps only the CDR3 DNA: 39 bases, framed from base 1. CDR1 and CDR2 are drawn from the germline V gene (reference sequence): MNHNY, SVGAGI. TCR CDR3 regions were amplified from genomic DNA by multiplex PCR using the deep immunoSEQ assay. Genomic DNA extracted from each cell subset was distributed evenly over all wells of several immunoSEQ 96-well plates, and each plate served as one replicate. For sorted subsets, about 220 ng of genomic DNA, equivalent to some 33,000 T cell genomes, went into each replicate PCR. Purified libraries were quantified with a Qubit 3.0 fluorometer, sized on a Bioanalyzer 2100, and re-quantified with the KAPA Library Quantification kit. Each immunoSEQ 96-well plate was sequenced on its own single-read 150-cycle Illumina NextSeq 550 flow cell. The study's own analysis went as follows. Because the immunoSEQ output included only junctional sequences and no quality scores, the filtering could not be the same as the filtering used for full-length reads. Sequences were annotated with PyIR, a Python wrapper for IgBLAST v1.9, and V/J genes and CDR3 were assigned using IMGT germline references. Reads were removed for weak V/J assignments (E-value above 1e-6), missing CDR3, stop codons, out-of-frame junctions, or ambiguous translated residues. V3J clonotypes were defined as sequences sharing the same inferred V gene, J gene, and CDR3 amino acid sequence. The percentage overlap between two repertoires was calculated by dividing the number of shared unique clonotypes by the size of the smaller repertoire. RTK rarefaction, the Chao1 estimator, and Recon v2.1 estimates of unobserved clonotypes were used to assess repertoire richness. OLGA was used to compute generation probabilities for all TCRbeta clonotypes that the gDNA method yielded from a handful of donors. The clones in this table, taken by TCRdb from immuneACCESS, are in-frame only. Not every clone is retained; where verified, under half of the shortfall comes from an unresolved V gene, and the cause of the rest is unknown. The DNA was the basis for D and trimming; V, J and clone size are from that table. A total of a few million clones appear in this sample, more than 90% of them only once. The ten top clones hold about 0.13% of the sample.

This record comes from a study of shared clonotypes between healthy human individuals (dated by TCRdb to 2018 to 2020). Describing the broader study: The cohort included a few men and a couple of women between 18 and 49 years of age. To estimate repertoire size and how much clonotype sharing occurs between individuals, the study deeply sequenced the blood TCR repertoires of several healthy adults. To increase sequencing depth and limit assay-specific biases, different laboratories used diverse techniques to prepare libraries and sequence TCR repertoires. Per donor, three plates each were used for CD4 naive and CD4 memory, two for CD8 naive, and one for CD8 memory. Between about 0.8 and 8.9 billion PBMCs per donor were obtained by leukapheresis. Overall results and qualifications from the work: Naive subsets generally had larger estimated clonotype richness than memory subsets did. Sampling was restricted to blood, and TCR repertoires in tissue are likely to differ from TCR repertoires in blood. Higher generation probabilities were observed for clonotypes shared by all four sorted-subset donors than for non-shared clonotypes. Based on pairwise subsampling, the degree of clonotype sharing among donors was expected to be affected by sequencing depth. The genetic and exposure-history diversity represented was limited by the small number of donors. Across four donors, about 5.2% of naive CD4, approximately 3.6% of naive CD8, approximately 2.5% of memory CD4, and 0.4% of memory CD8 clonotypes were shared. Incomplete sequencing was indicated by rarefaction of sorted-subset datasets, despite the large sequencing depth.

Sample: naive CD4+ T cells sorted from blood. Sample cell subset or site, as interpreted from the label and publication: CD45RA+ positively selected. The clonotype comes from a man aged 18 to 29 in good health. The V and J genes are TRBV6-6 and TRBJ1-2, and 8 junctional nucleotides match TRBD1. This receptor has the CDR3 CASWATGEYGYTF. The DNA sequence is as follows: TGTGCCAGCTGGGCGACAGGGGAGTATGGCTACACCTTC.